Reported below is one T cell receptor (beta chain). Its antigen is not identified. The sample comes from a study of cytomegalovirus exposure and HLA in healthy donors. The PCR had 60 Vbeta and 13 Jbeta primers. Some clones are missing from TCRdb's copy, which holds only in-frame ones; the method was immunoSEQ multiplex PCR. The sample holds 90,000 to 130,000 clones; around 80% are singletons and the top ten take 4.8%. Trimming left V 2 bases short and J 4 bases short, with 11 bases between. Germline CDR1 GTSNPN, CDR2 SVGIG (reference sequence). The CDR3 is 13 residues long. Regarding the study as a whole: Some public TCRs appeared in many individuals, while most sequences were rare.

The sequence came from a man aged 25 to 45 in good health and CMV-seropositive. This chain links TRBV30 with TRBJ1-2, with D unclear. Sample: PBMCs. The CDR3 DNA follows: TGTGCCTGGAGTCTTCGGGGTAGCTATGGCTACACCTTC. As protein: CAWSLRGSYGYTF.